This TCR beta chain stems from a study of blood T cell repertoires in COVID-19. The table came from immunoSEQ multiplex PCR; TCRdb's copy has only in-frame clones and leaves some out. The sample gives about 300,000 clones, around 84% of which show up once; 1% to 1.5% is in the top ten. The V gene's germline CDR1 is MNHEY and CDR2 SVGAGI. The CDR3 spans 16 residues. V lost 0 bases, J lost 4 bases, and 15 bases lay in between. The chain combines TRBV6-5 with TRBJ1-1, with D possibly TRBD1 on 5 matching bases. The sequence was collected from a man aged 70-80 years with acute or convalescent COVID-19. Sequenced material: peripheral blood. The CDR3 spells CASSYSLGARGTEAFF. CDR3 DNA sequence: TGTGCCAGCAGTTACTCGCTAGGGGCGCGAGGCACTGAAGCTTTCTTT.